This T cell receptor beta chain emerged from a study of technical replicates of blood from a handful of donors (dated by TCRdb to 2017 to 2019). Libraries were made using the immunoSEQ multiplex PCR assay. Sourced from immuneACCESS, this table was stored by TCRdb with only in-frame sequences that have V and J called. A share of the clones is absent; for the studies checked, an unresolved V gene accounts for under half, and the remainder has no known explanation. This sample comprises 50,000 to 60,000 clones, about 95% of them detected only once. The ten largest clonotypes hold roughly 3.1% of the sample. Of note for this clone: The target of this receptor is not known. No clone much larger than this one lies a single base away; base qualities are absent.

What was sequenced was PBMCs. The sequence came from a human donor in good health. Some clones in this sample may be carry-over from other donors' samples.

Here is the DNA: TGTGCCAGCAGTAATGAGGGGGGGCAGACCCAGTACTTC. It translates to CASSNEGGQTQYF. Recombination linked TRBV6-5 to TRBJ2-5; TRBD2 is possibly the D segment (7 matching bases). Trimming costs V 5 bases and J 6 bases, and their ends lie 13 bases apart. The CDR3 contains 13 residues, cysteine and phenylalanine counted. The DNA shown is the 39-base CDR3, in frame from base 1. The germline V gene sets CDR1 to MNHEY and CDR2 to SVGAGI.